The 2 T cell receptor beta chains listed next were all sequenced from one sample in a study of blood T cells in healthy people across ages. Primers used in a second PCR of about 7 to 12 cycles were a sample-barcoded 5' primer and a J-beta primer mix. One entry per CDR3 protein results from TCRdb running MiXCR on the 5' RACE reads. This sample carries about 970,000 distinct CDR3 sequences, roughly 47% of them seen once, and the ten largest clones take about a fifth. Sequences were obtained from blood. The receptors here all came from a woman aged 55-70 years in good health.

This rearrangement joins TRBV20-1 to TRBJ2-3; 8 bases agree with TRBD1. Germline V gives CDR1 DFQATT, CDR2 SNEGSKA (reference sequence). This CDR3 contains 15 residues. V was clipped by 6 bases and J by 4 bases; unmatched bases: 12. The CDR3 reads CSAKRNRGNADTQYF. The CDR3 DNA reads TGCAGTGCAAAGAGGAACAGGGGGAACGCAGATACGCAGTATTTT.

The rearrangement joins TRBV20-1 to TRBJ1-6, with no clear D. This CDR3 is 15 amino acids long. Germline CDR1 reads DFQATT; CDR2 reads SNEGSKA (reference sequence). Trimming took off 6 bases at V and 10 bases at J, with 22 bases between the two ends. CDR3 in amino acids: CSAKEGAEASSPLHF. In DNA, the CDR3 is TGCAGTGCCAAGGAGGGCGCGGAGGCTAGCTCACCCCTCCACTTT.